This is a list of T cell receptor beta chains from one sample in a study of identical twins. TCRdb called the 5' RACE reads again in MiXCR, with one record for every CDR3 protein. The repertoire has about 790,000 distinct CDR3 sequences, 15% to 20% of them found once; the top ten carry 13%. These data were likewise used in another study, on T cells expressing NK-cell markers.

Specimen: PBMCs. These receptors were taken from a woman under 30 in good health. The CDR3 runs from the conserved cysteine through the conserved F or W. The order of the fields is V gene, J gene, D gene, clone size, CDR3 DNA, CDR3 protein. A D gene is named only where the DNA matches it firmly. Only part of the rows carry a size: once, few, many, or a class if the clone is expanded.

>TRBV6-5|TRBJ1-5|.|few
TGTGCCAGCAGTTACCGGACAGTCAGCAATCAGCCCCAGCATTTT
CASSYRTVSNQPQHF
>TRBV6-1|TRBJ2-2|.|.
TGTGCCAGCAGTCGTGGGACCACCCAGACCGGGGAGCTGTTTTTT
CASSRGTTQTGELFF
>TRBV7-9|TRBJ2-7|.|few
TGTGCCAGCAGCTTAGTGGACTCTTCCTACGAGCAGTACTTC
CASSLVDSSYEQYF
>TRBV20-1|TRBJ2-7|TRBD2|few
TGCAGTGCTAGAGATCGGGTGACTAGCCTCTACGAGCAGTACTTC
CSARDRVTSLYEQYF
>TRBV6-5|TRBJ2-4|TRBD2|.
TGTGCCAGCAGTTACTCGGGACTAGCGGGAGAGATGGGGGAGAACATTCAGTACTTC
CASSYSGLAGEMGENIQYF
>TRBV9|TRBJ2-1|TRBD2|.
TGTGCCAGCAGCGTAGAGACTAGCGGGGTGCCGCAGTTCTTC
CASSVETSGVPQFF
>TRBV25-1|TRBJ2-5|TRBD1|few
TGTGCCAGCGGTCCCGAGGGGGACAGCGACCAAGAGACCCAGTACTTC
CASGPEGDSDQETQYF
>TRBV2|TRBJ1-6|.|few
TGTGCCAGCAGTGAAGACTCCACTACCAATAATTCACCCCTCCACTTT
CASSEDSTTNNSPLHF
>TRBV5-1|TRBJ2-6|.|.
TGCGCCAGCAGCTTATTACCAGGGGCTGGGGCCAACGTCCTGACTTTC
CASSLLPGAGANVLTF
>TRBV6-5|TRBJ2-7|.|.
TGTGCCAGCAGTTACCCCGGATCGTCGGGGGAGCAGTACTTC
CASSYPGSSGEQYF
>TRBV12-3/TRBV12-4|TRBJ1-2|.|few
TGTGCCAGCAATCGGGGTCACTATGGCTACACCTTC
CASNRGHYGYTF
>TRBV12-5|TRBJ2-3|TRBD2|.
TGTGCTAGTGGTACCCCGGGGGGAAGAAATACGCAGTATTTT
CASGTPGGRNTQYF
>TRBV5-1|TRBJ2-7|.|.
TGCGCCAGCAGCTTGGAGACAGGGAGGGACGAGCAGTACTTC
CASSLETGRDEQYF
>TRBV4-1|TRBJ2-7|.|.
TGCGCCAGCAGCCAAGATCCGGCCATATATGGACACGAGCAGTACTTC
CASSQDPAIYGHEQYF
>TRBV6-6|TRBJ2-1|.|few
TGTGCCAGCAGTTACGGTTCGGCCCCCGAGCAGTTCTTC
CASSYGSAPEQFF
>TRBV12-3/TRBV12-4|TRBJ2-2|.|few
TGTGCCAGCAGGGGCCTGCGAAACGGGGAGCTGTTTTTT
CASRGLRNGELFF
>TRBV20-1|TRBJ2-2|.|few
TGCAGTGCTACACGCGGGTTGACCGGGGAGCTGTTTTTT
CSATRGLTGELFF
>TRBV10-3|TRBJ2-7|.|.
TGTGCCATCGCCCCAGACAGCGGGTGGGAGCAGTACTTC
CAIAPDSGWEQYF
>TRBV27|TRBJ2-3|.|few
TGTGCCAGCAGAACAGGGAATACGCAGTATTTT
CASRTGNTQYF
>TRBV5-5|TRBJ2-2|TRBD2|few
TGTGCCAGCAGCTCTTTACTAGCGCCTACCGGGGAGCTGTTTTTT
CASSSLLAPTGELFF
>TRBV5-1|TRBJ1-1|.|few
TGCGCCAGCAGAGGTTGGCAGATCAACACTGAAGCTTTCTTT
CASRGWQINTEAFF
>TRBV29-1|TRBJ2-1|.|.
TGCAGCGTGGATACAGGGGGGGGTATCAACAATGAGCAGTTCTTC
CSVDTGGGINNEQFF
>TRBV5-1|TRBJ2-1|TRBD1|few
TGCGCCAGCAGCTGGACAGGGCGAATCTACAATGAGCAGTTCTTC
CASSWTGRIYNEQFF
>TRBV29-1|TRBJ2-5|TRBD1|few
TGCAGCGTTGAAGAGCGAGGACAGGGGAATGTGGAGACCCAGTACTTC
CSVEERGQGNVETQYF
>TRBV7-9|TRBJ2-7|.|.
TGTGCCAGCAGTCCAGGGACCAACGAGCAGTACTTC
CASSPGTNEQYF
>TRBV2|TRBJ2-3|.|few
TGTGCCAGCGCGGTTGGAAATACGCAGTATTTT
CASAVGNTQYF
>TRBV4-3|TRBJ2-1|TRBD2|few
TGCGCCAGCAGCCAAGATAGAAGAGGCGGGAGGAGTGAGCAGTTCTTC
CASSQDRRGGRSEQFF
>TRBV5-1|TRBJ2-7|TRBD1|few
TGCGCCAGCAGCCCGGGACAGAAATACGAGCAGTACTTC
CASSPGQKYEQYF
>TRBV20-1|TRBJ2-1|.|few
TGCAGTGCTCTAGCGTACAGCTCCTACAATGAGCAGTTCTTC
CSALAYSSYNEQFF
>TRBV27|TRBJ2-6|TRBD1|.
TGTGCCAGCAGTTTTAGGGACAGGAGCTCTGGGGCCAACGTCCTGACTTTC
CASSFRDRSSGANVLTF
>TRBV20-1|TRBJ1-5|.|few
TGCAGTGCTACCTCCAGGGGAAATCAGCCCCAGCATTTT
CSATSRGNQPQHF
>TRBV20-1|TRBJ2-7|.|.
TGCAGTGCTACCCGGGACCCTTACGAGCAGTACTTC
CSATRDPYEQYF
>TRBV6-1|TRBJ2-5|.|many
TGTGCCAGCAGATCCGACAGAATTATTAGAGAGACCCAGTACTTC
CASRSDRIIRETQYF
>TRBV7-2|TRBJ1-5|.|.
TGTGCCAGCAGCAGCGGTGGGACTAGCAATCAGCCCCAGCATTTT
CASSSGGTSNQPQHF
>TRBV10-3|TRBJ1-5|.|.
TGTGCCATCGCAGGAAGGGATACCAATCAGCCCCAGCATTTT
CAIAGRDTNQPQHF
>TRBV20-1|TRBJ2-7|.|.
TGCAGTGCTAGAGATGTTCGGGGTACTCACTCCTACGAGCAGTACTTC
CSARDVRGTHSYEQYF
>TRBV12-3/TRBV12-4|TRBJ1-6|.|few
TGTGCCAGCAGTTTAAACGTCCAGGGGATGACACCCCTCCACTTT
CASSLNVQGMTPLHF
>TRBV7-2|TRBJ2-1|TRBD2|.
TGTGCCAGCAGCTTAGATGGCGGGAGGGCACGAGAGCAGTTCTTC
CASSLDGGRAREQFF
>TRBV20-1|TRBJ2-7|.|.
TGCAGTGCTAGGGCAGAGGAGGGCCTACGCGGCGAGCAGTACTTC
CSARAEEGLRGEQYF
>TRBV5-5|TRBJ2-7|.|many
TGTGCCAGCAGCTTCGGCTGGAATTCCTACGAGCAGTACTTC
CASSFGWNSYEQYF
>TRBV9|TRBJ2-3|TRBD1|.
TGTGCCAGCAGCGTAGGAGGCAGGGGGCGCACAGATACGCAGTATTTT
CASSVGGRGRTDTQYF
>TRBV7-9|TRBJ1-2|.|.
TGTGCCAGCGACCGGCAACGTGGGGACGTTGACTATGGCTACACCTTC
CASDRQRGDVDYGYTF
>TRBV2|TRBJ1-1|.|few
TGTGCCAGCAGTGAAAGGATTGTGACGGATGAAGCTTTCTTT
CASSERIVTDEAFF
>TRBV10-1|TRBJ2-1|TRBD2|few
TGCGCCAGCGCCCGAGCGGGGAATGAGCAGTTCTTC
CASARAGNEQFF
>TRBV20-1|TRBJ2-3|.|.
TGCAGTGCTACCTCGGAGAGGCGTGATACGCAGTATTTT
CSATSERRDTQYF
>TRBV6-5|TRBJ2-3|TRBD2|.
TGTGCCAGCAGTTACAGCGGGGGTTGGGTAGATACGCAGTATTTT
CASSYSGGWVDTQYF
>TRBV5-1|TRBJ1-4|.|.
TGCGCCAGCAGAATGGGCAGGGAGGGTGAAAAACTGTTTTTT
CASRMGREGEKLFF
>TRBV27|TRBJ2-3|.|.
TGTGCCAGCAGGCATGAGGGGTATACGCAGTATTTT
CASRHEGYTQYF